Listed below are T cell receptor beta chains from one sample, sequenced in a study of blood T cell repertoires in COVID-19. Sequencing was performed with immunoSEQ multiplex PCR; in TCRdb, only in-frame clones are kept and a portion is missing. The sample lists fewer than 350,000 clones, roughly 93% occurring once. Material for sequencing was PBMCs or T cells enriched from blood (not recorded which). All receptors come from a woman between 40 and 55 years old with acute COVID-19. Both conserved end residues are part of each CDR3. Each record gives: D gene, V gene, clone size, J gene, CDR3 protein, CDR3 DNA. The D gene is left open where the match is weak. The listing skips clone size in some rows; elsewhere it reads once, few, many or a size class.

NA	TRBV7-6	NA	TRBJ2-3	CASTPGVTDTQYF	TGTGCCAGCACCCCCGGGGTCACAGATACGCAGTATTTT
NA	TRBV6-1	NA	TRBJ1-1	CASSEFWVAGTEAFF	TGTGCCAGCAGTGAATTCTGGGTTGCGGGCACTGAAGCTTTCTTT
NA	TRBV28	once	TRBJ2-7	CASSSRQTGSYEQYF	TGTGCCAGCAGTTCGCGGCAGACAGGATCCTACGAGCAGTACTTC
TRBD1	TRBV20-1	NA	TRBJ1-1	CSASWGQGSEAFF	TGCAGTGCTAGTTGGGGACAGGGCTCTGAAGCTTTCTTT
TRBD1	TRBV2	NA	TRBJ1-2	CASSEDRGPNYGYTF	TGTGCCAGCAGCGAGGACAGGGGACCCAACTATGGCTACACCTTC
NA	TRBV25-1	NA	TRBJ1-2	CASSEGGYGYTF	TGTGCCAGCAGTGAAGGGGGGTATGGCTACACCTTC
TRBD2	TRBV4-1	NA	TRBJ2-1	CASSPGLAGGPPFF	TGCGCCAGCAGCCCGGGACTAGCGGGGGGGCCCCCGTTCTTC
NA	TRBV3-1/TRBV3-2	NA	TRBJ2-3	CASSQGVQTDTQYF	TGTGCCAGCAGCCAAGGTGTCCAGACAGATACGCAGTATTTT
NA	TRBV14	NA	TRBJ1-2	CASSPDRQYGYTF	TGTGCCAGCAGTCCTGACAGGCAATATGGCTACACCTTC
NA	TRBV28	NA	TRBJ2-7	CASSFGPGEQYF	TGTGCCAGCAGTTTTGGACCAGGGGAGCAGTACTTC
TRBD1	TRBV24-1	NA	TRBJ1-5	CATSDPNRGGQHF	TGTGCCACCAGTGATCCCAACAGGGGCGGCCAGCATTTT
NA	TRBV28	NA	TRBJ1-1	CASNSRGNTEAFF	TGTGCCAGCAACTCCAGGGGGAACACTGAAGCTTTCTTT
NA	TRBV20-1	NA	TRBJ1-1	CSASRGSLNTEAFF	TGCAGTGCTAGTAGAGGGTCATTGAACACTGAAGCTTTCTTT
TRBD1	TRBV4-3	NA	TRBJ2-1	CASSHALSGTGTNEQFF	TGCGCCAGCAGCCATGCACTCTCCGGGACAGGGACCAATGAGCAGTTCTTC
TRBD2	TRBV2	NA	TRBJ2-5	CASRRTSGGAQETQYF	TGTGCCAGCAGGCGGACTAGCGGGGGGGCCCAAGAGACCCAGTACTTC
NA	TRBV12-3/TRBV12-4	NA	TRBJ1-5	CASRPTGNQPQHF	TGTGCCAGCAGGCCTACAGGTAATCAGCCCCAGCATTTT
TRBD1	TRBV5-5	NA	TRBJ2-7	CASSSYPGTGEYEQYF	TGTGCCAGCAGCTCCTACCCCGGGACAGGGGAGTACGAGCAGTACTTC
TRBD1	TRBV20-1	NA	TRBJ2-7	CSASTGQAISYEQYF	TGCAGTGCTAGTACGGGACAGGCCATCTCCTACGAGCAGTACTTC
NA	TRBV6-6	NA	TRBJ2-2	CASSYGRHTGELFF	TGTGCCAGCAGTTACGGGCGTCATACCGGGGAGCTGTTTTTT
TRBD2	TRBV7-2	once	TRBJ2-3	CASSLAGVFTDTQYF	TGTGCCAGCAGCCTAGCGGGAGTATTCACAGATACGCAGTATTTT
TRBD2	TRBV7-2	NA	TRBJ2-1	CASSPPGGSGSYNEQFF	TGTGCCAGCAGCCCCCCGGGAGGTAGCGGCTCCTACAATGAGCAGTTCTTC
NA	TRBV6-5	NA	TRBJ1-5	CASGRTVYSNQPQHF	TGTGCCAGCGGTAGGACAGTGTATAGCAATCAGCCCCAGCATTTT
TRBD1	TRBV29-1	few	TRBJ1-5	CSAGTGDGQPQHF	TGCAGCGCTGGGACAGGGGATGGACAGCCCCAGCATTTT
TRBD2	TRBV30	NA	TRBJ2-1	CAWSRTSASYNEQFF	TGTGCCTGGTCTAGGACTAGTGCTTCCTACAATGAGCAGTTCTTC
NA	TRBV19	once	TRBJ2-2	CASSSGNNPGELFF	TGTGCCAGTAGTAGCGGGAATAATCCCGGGGAGCTGTTTTTT
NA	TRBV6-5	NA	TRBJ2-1	CASRPSGFVNEQFF	TGTGCCAGCAGGCCGAGCGGGTTTGTCAATGAGCAGTTCTTC
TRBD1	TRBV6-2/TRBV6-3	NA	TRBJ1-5	CASSLGGQNQPQHF	TGTGCCAGCAGCTTAGGGGGACAGAATCAGCCCCAGCATTTT
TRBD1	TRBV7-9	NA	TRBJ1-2	CASSRGQGNGYTF	TGTGCCAGCAGCCGTGGACAGGGGAATGGCTACACCTTC
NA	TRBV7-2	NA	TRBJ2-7	CASSKGWGSGYEQYF	TGTGCCAGCAGCAAAGGGTGGGGGAGCGGGTACGAGCAGTACTTC
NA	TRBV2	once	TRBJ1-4	CASSESGADEKLFF	TGTGCCAGCAGTGAATCTGGGGCGGATGAAAAACTGTTTTTT
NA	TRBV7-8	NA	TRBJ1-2	CASSLEPGTKNYGYTF	TGTGCCAGCAGCTTAGAGCCCGGGACAAAGAACTATGGCTACACCTTC
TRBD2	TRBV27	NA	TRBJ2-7	CASSLSTSGPYEQYF	TGTGCCAGCAGTTTATCGACTAGCGGACCATACGAGCAGTACTTC
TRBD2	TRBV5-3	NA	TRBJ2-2	CARSCSGGYTGELFF	TGTGCCAGAAGCTGCTCGGGGGGGTACACCGGGGAGCTGTTTTTT
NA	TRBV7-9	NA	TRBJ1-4	CASSLDQGWNEKLFF	TGTGCCAGCAGCTTAGATCAGGGGTGGAATGAAAAACTGTTTTTT
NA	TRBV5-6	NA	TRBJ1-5	CASSLWGTPQPQHF	TGTGCCAGCAGCTTGTGGGGGACTCCTCAGCCCCAGCATTTT
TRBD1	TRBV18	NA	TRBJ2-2	CASSPPGQSNTGELFF	TGTGCCAGCTCACCACCGGGACAGTCGAACACCGGGGAGCTGTTTTTT
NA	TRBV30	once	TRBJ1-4	CAWRGGSEAPNEKLFF	TGTGCCTGGAGGGGCGGGAGCGAGGCCCCTAATGAAAAACTGTTTTTT
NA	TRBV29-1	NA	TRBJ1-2	CSVDGGPEGNYGYTF	TGCAGCGTTGACGGGGGACCCGAGGGAAACTATGGCTACACCTTC
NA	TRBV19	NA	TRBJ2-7	CASSRAEFFYEQYF	TGTGCCAGTAGTAGGGCAGAATTTTTTTACGAGCAGTACTTC